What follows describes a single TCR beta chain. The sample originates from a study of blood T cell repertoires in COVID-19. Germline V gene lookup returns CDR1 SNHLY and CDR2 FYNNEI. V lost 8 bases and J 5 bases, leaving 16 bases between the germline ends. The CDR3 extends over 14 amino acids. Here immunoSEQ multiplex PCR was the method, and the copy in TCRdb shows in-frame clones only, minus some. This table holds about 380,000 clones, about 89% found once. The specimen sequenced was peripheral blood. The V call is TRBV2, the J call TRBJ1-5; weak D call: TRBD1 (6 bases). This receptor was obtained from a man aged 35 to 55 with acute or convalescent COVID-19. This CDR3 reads CASAEQGIYQPQHF. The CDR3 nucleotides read TGTGCCAGCGCTGAACAGGGTATTTATCAGCCCCAGCATTTT.